A single sample gave rise to the 5 T cell receptor beta chains below, sequenced in a study of graft-versus-host responses after intestinal transplantation. Profiling relied on immunoSEQ multiplex PCR, and the TCRdb table lists in-frame clones only, not all of them. The sample includes some 40,000 clones, more than 85% of them seen just once. Their recognized antigens are unknown. The specimen was unstimulated CD8+ T cells sorted from spleen or lymph node cells, collected before transplant. The receptor source for this set is a human donor who was the organ donor for an intestinal transplant.

CDR3 sequence (DNA): TGTGCCAGCAGCTTAGTCAGGGCGGGATATGAGCAGTACTTC. This gives the protein CASSLVRAGYEQYF. The genes are TRBV7-9 and TRBJ2-7, with D tentatively TRBD2 (6 bases). The V and J ends lost 1 base and 7 bases respectively, with 14 bases between them. This CDR3 region has 14 residues. The V gene's germline CDR1 is SEHNR and CDR2 FQNEAQ (reference sequence).

The chain combines TRBV7-2 with TRBJ2-1; D gene uncertain. The V gene lost 3 bases and the J gene lost 6 bases, with 3 bases spanning the gap. Germline lookup yields CDR1 SGHTA and CDR2 FQGNSA. This CDR3 comprises 11 residues. The CDR3 sequence: CASSFGNEQFF. The CDR3 region has the DNA TGTGCCAGCAGCTTCGGCAATGAGCAGTTCTTC.

This chain joins TRBV15 and TRBJ1-6; D gene ambiguous. CDR3 length: 14 amino acids. V gave up 4 bases and J gave up 7 bases, with 11 bases separating them. Germline V gives CDR1 LNHNV, CDR2 YYDKDF (reference sequence). In DNA form, the CDR3 reads TGTGCCACCAGCATGGAGCAGTCGAATTCACCCCTCCACTTT. It codes for CATSMEQSNSPLHF. Based on the CDR3 plus reference TRBV15 and TRBJ1-6, the full variable domain is DAMVIQNPRYQVTQFGKPVTLSCSQTLNHNVMYWYQQKSSQAPKLLFHYYDKDFNNEADTPDNFQSRRPNTSFCFLDIRSPGLGDTAMYLCATSMEQSNSPLHFGNGTRLTVT.

This clone came up once. The rearrangement uses TRBV12-5 and TRBJ2-2; 10 bases align to TRBD2. The ends lost 3 bases at V and 3 bases at J; junction bases unmatched: 10. Germline lookup yields CDR1 LGHNT and CDR2 FRNRAP. The CDR3 covers 18 residues. The CDR3 sequence is CASGFGSSGRSDTGELFF. CDR3 sequence (DNA): TGTGCTAGTGGTTTCGGTAGTAGCGGGAGGAGTGACACCGGGGAGCTGTTTTTT.

The V gene is TRBV30, the J gene TRBJ1-4; no reliable D call. The CDR3 is 15 residues long. Per germline, CDR1 GTSNPN and CDR2 SVGIG (reference sequence). Trimming left V 3 bases short and J 0 bases short, with 11 bases between. CDR3 DNA: TGTGCCTGGAGCGGGGTCGGTCCAACTAATGAAAAACTGTTTTTT. Its translation is CAWSGVGPTNEKLFF. Drawing the rest from reference TRBV30 and TRBJ1-4, the complete variable domain is SQTIHQWPATLVQPVGSPLSLECTVEGTSNPNLYWYRQAAGRGLQLLFYSVGIGQISSEVPQNLSASRPQDRQFILSSKKLLLSDSGFYLCAWSGVGPTNEKLFFGSGTQLSVL.